This TCR beta chain was captured in a study of T cells in Graves' hyperthyroidism and ophthalmopathy. There were TCR beta CDR3 regions amplified from RNA transcripts. When the TCR CDR3 underwent first-round RT-PCR, the HTBI primer set was used. TCRdb processed the multiplex PCR reads anew with MiXCR; each CDR3 protein has one entry. The table records more than 500,000 distinct CDR3 sequences, 15% to 20% of them present only once. Each diagnosis drew on symptoms, thyroxine, TRAb, thyroid ultrasound and orbital computed tomography findings. The authors took PBMCs from 8 to 10 ml fresh peripheral blood. The CDR3 has 17 amino acids. V dropped 2 bases and J dropped 7; count of bases not matched to a gene: 16. Germline assignment: CDR1 DFQATT and CDR2 SNEGSKA (reference sequence).

The chain employs TRBV20-1 and TRBJ2-1; 8 nucleotides match TRBD2. What was sequenced was blood. The clonotype was recovered from a woman in her twenties or thirties with Graves' ophthalmopathy. This CDR3 is CSARPLAGGVLWNEQFF. CDR3 bases: TGCAGTGCTAGACCCCTGGCGGGAGGAGTTTTATGGAATGAGCAGTTCTTC.